This T cell receptor (beta chain) came from a study of human T cells and chemical hapten exposure. This CDR3 comprises 21 residues. V gave up 1 base and J gave up 0 bases; unmatched junction bases: 14. Per germline, CDR1 SGHAT and CDR2 FQNNGV. Whole-study results and caveats: Once DPC sensitization occurred, TCRs above 1 in 1000 frequency showed no change.

Source study methods: Sample-level TCR yields exhibited a median of approximately 96,000, with a range of about 23,224 to 700,000. Each CDR3 protein is one row after TCRdb ran MiXCR on the RACE reads. The V and J calls were not made by the authors but by TCRdb's processing. The sample lists approximately 90,000 distinct CDR3 sequences; about 8% were seen once. In regard to this clonotype: Its specificity is unknown.

Time point reported: pre-sensitization, week 0. The treatment was: therapeutic diphenylcyclopropenone sensitization with weekly scalp DPC. Prior to application of each patch test, blood was drawn. Alopecia patients deemed DPC-suitable, aged 18 to 70, excluding pregnancy. This TCR derives from a man aged 35 to 55 with alopecia areata. Some clones in this sample may be carry-over from other donors' samples. Sequencing was performed on whole blood, taken in connection with sensitization to the hapten diphenylcyclopropenone (DPC). J is TRBJ2-6 and V is TRBV11-2; 8 bases line up with TRBD1. CDR3 region: CASSLVGLRQGTSSGANVLTF. CDR3 sequence (DNA): TGTGCCAGCAGCTTAGTTGGCCTACGACAGGGGACGAGCTCTGGGGCCAACGTCCTGACTTTC.